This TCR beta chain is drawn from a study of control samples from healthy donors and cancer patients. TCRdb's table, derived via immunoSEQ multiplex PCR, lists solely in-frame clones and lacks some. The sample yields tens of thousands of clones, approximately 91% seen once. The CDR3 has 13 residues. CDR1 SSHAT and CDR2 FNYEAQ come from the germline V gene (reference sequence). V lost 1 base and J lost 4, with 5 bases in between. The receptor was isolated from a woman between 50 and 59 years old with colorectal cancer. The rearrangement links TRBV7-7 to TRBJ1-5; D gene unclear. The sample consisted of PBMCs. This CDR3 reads CASSLDLNQPQHF. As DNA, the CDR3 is TGTGCCAGCAGCTTAGATTTGAATCAGCCCCAGCATTTT. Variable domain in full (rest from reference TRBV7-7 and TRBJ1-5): GAGVSQSPRYKVTKRGQDVTLRCDPISSHATLYWYQQALGQGPEFLTYFNYEAQPDKSGLPSDRFSAERPEGSISTLTIQRTEQRDSAMYRCASSLDLNQPQHFGDGTRLSIL.